This passage covers 21 T cell receptor beta chains from one sample sequenced in a study of T-cell memory formation after mild COVID-19 (dated by TCRdb to the early 2020s). Receptor libraries were prepared by 5' RACE. The sequencer was an Illumina NovaSeq 6000. TCRdb's own reprocessing of the public reads used fastp at Q25 and MiXCR and kept productive beta chains. CDR3 protein duplicates are merged, each entry listing the most common genes and DNA. The sample table lists hundreds of thousands of distinct CDR3 sequences, roughly 20% of them with a count of one. The top ten constitute approximately 8.4% of the sample. The specimen sequenced was PBMCs or a T cell subset sorted from them (not recorded which). The receptors stem from an adult woman who had mild COVID-19 (a few samples of this study predate the infection). The sample titles of this study are shuffled in the database, so cell type and time point are left out; the donor was told from shared clones.

The CDR3 region is CASSLVVSANEQYF. DNA of the CDR3: TGCGCCAGCAGCTTGGTGGTCTCAGCCAACGAGCAGTACTTC. The rearrangement uses TRBV5-1 and TRBJ2-7; D remains unclear. The CDR3 runs 14 residues. The germline V gene has CDR1 SGHRS and CDR2 YFSETQ. V lost 0 bases and J 5 bases, leaving 12 bases between the germline ends.

This clonotype was found a few times. The chain joins TRBV7-2 to TRBJ2-1, with 7 positions matching TRBD2. The CDR3 totals 17 residues. Looked up from germline, CDR1 is SGHTA and CDR2 is FQGNSA. J gave up 1 base and V 1 base, and 7 bases lay outside the gene matches. The CDR3 coding sequence is TGTGCCAGCAGCTTAGTAGAGCGGGGCTGGTCCTACAATGAGCAGTTCTTC. Translating it yields CASSLVERGWSYNEQFF. Looking up the rest from reference TRBV7-2 and TRBJ2-1 gives the full variable domain: GAGVSQSPSNKVTEKGKDVELRCDPISGHTALYWYRQSLGQGLEFLIYFQGNSAPDKSGLPSDRFSAERTGGSVSTLTIQRTQQEDSAVYLCASSLVERGWSYNEQFFGPGTRLTVL.

This chain links TRBV12-3 or TRBV12-4 with TRBJ2-1, with TRBD1 as a possible D gene (6 bases). Trimming took 5 bases from V and 10 from J, leaving 24 bases between them. The CDR3 contains 16 residues. Here the CDR3 reads CASSGGRDTPNGEQFF. The CDR3 DNA is TGTGCCAGCAGTGGAGGCCGGGACACCCCTAATGGGGAGCAGTTCTTC.

This clonotype has only a few counts. The V gene is TRBV5-1, the J gene TRBJ1-2; TRBD1 might be the D (5 bases). The germline CDR1 and CDR2 sequences are SGHRS and YFSETQ. The CDR3 has 13 residues. V lost 2 bases, J lost 8 bases, and 13 bases lay in between. CDR3 coding DNA: TGCGCCAGCAGCTTCAATCAGGGAGGAGGCTACACCTTC. Translation gives CASSFNQGGGYTF.

V gene TRBV7-9 combines with J gene TRBJ1-4, with D possibly matching TRBD1 (6 bases). This CDR3 spans 15 amino acids. Germline V lookup: CDR1 SEHNR, CDR2 FQNEAQ (reference sequence). V lost 5 bases and J 7 bases, leaving 17 bases between the germline ends. Written as DNA, the CDR3 is TGTGCCAGCAGCCCTCCGAGCAGGGGAGGTGAAAAACTGTTTTTT. Its protein is CASSPPSRGGEKLFF.

This clonotype was seen many times. The chain employs TRBV6-1 and TRBJ1-1; D is ambiguous. This CDR3 spans 11 amino acids. Trimming removed 6 bases at V and 3 bases at J, with 5 bases between. In germline, CDR1 is MNHNS, CDR2 SASEGT. Written as DNA, the CDR3 is TGTGCCAGCAGGGACCACACTGAAGCTTTCTTT. Translated: CASRDHTEAFF.

This clonotype was found many times. V is TRBV27 and J is TRBJ1-2; 8 bases match TRBD1. Trimming took 6 bases from V and 6 from J; bases not matched to a gene: 3. This CDR3 has 12 residues. The germline V gene has CDR1 MNHEY and CDR2 SMNVEV (reference sequence). The CDR3 is CASRDRVHGYTF. In DNA, the CDR3 is TGTGCCAGCAGGGACAGGGTCCATGGCTACACCTTC.

This clonotype turned up a few times. This sequence joins TRBV10-3 and TRBJ2-1, with a possible D match to TRBD1 (5 bases). The CDR3 totals 16 residues. Per germline, CDR1 ENHRY and CDR2 SYGVKD. Trimming left V 2 bases short and J 2 bases short, with 13 bases between. For the CDR3, the DNA is TGTGCCATCAGTGAGACTGTCAGGGTCACCTACAATGAGCAGTTCTTC. This sequence encodes CAISETVRVTYNEQFF.

This clonotype was recorded a few times. This chain links TRBV6-2 or TRBV6-3 with TRBJ1-2; D not resolved. The germline V and J ends were trimmed by 2 bases and 7 bases, with 11 bases remaining between them. Germline lookup yields CDR1 MNHEY and CDR2 SVGEGT. There are 13 residues in the CDR3. CDR3 residues: CASSYLRDRGYTF. In DNA form, the CDR3 reads TGTGCCAGCAGTTACCTCCGGGATCGTGGCTACACCTTC.

The chain couples TRBV5-1 to TRBJ2-7; 8 bases line up with TRBD1. The CDR3 length is 15 residues. With 1 base clipped from V and 4 bases from J, the junction kept 7 bases outside the gene matches. Germline V gene sequence: CDR1 SGHRS, CDR2 YFSETQ. The CDR3 loop is CASSLIRTGRYEQYF. The DNA of the CDR3 is TGCGCCAGCAGCTTGATACGGACAGGGCGGTACGAGCAGTACTTC.

This chain uses TRBV4-1 with TRBJ2-2; 8 positions agree with TRBD2. Trimming at V came to 2 bases and at J to 9 bases, leaving 8 bases not matched to a gene. In germline, CDR1 is MGHRA, CDR2 YSYEKL. This CDR3 is built from 15 residues. The CDR3 DNA is TGCGCCAGCAGCCAACGTCCCGGGGGGGCATGGGAGCTGTTTTTT. It is translated as CASSQRPGGAWELFF.

This clonotype was observed many times. The CDR3 DNA sequence: TGTGCCAGCAGCCAAGAGGCAGGCCAAGAGACCCAGTACTTC. Translation: CASSQEAGQETQYF. The chain employs TRBV4-2 and TRBJ2-5; D not resolved. The germline CDR1 and CDR2 sequences are LGHNA and YNFKEQ. V dropped 0 bases and J dropped 1 base, with 6 bases sitting between them. This CDR3 has 14 amino acids.

The chain is built from TRBV12-3 or TRBV12-4 and TRBJ1-2, with a weak D call TRBD1 (5 bases). The length of the CDR3 is 14 residues. V dropped 3 bases and J dropped 4 bases, with 12 bases sitting between them. The CDR3 coding sequence is TGTGCCAGCAGTTTCGGGACGCAAGGCTATGGCTACACCTTC. It is translated as CASSFGTQGYGYTF.

This clonotype was seen more than once but under ten times. This sequence joins TRBV5-1 and TRBJ2-5; TRBD2 matches 12 bases. The CDR3 extends over 15 amino acids. Germline lookup yields CDR1 SGHRS and CDR2 YFSETQ. V was clipped by 6 bases and J by 5 bases; unmatched bases: 8. CDR3 sequence (DNA): TGCGCCAGCACCTCGACTAGCGGGAGTGGGGAGACCCAGTACTTC. This encodes CASTSTSGSGETQYF.

This chain joins TRBV2 and TRBJ2-2, with 9 positions matching TRBD1. Trimming at V came to 8 bases and at J to 6 bases, leaving 10 bases not matched to a gene. The CDR3 consists of 15 residues. Looked up from germline, CDR1 is SNHLY and CDR2 is FYNNEI. The CDR3 bases are TGTGCCAGCCTCACCGGGACAGGGATCCCCGGGGAGCTGTTTTTT. Encoded protein: CASLTGTGIPGELFF.

This chain connects TRBV20-1 to TRBJ1-2; D unresolved. V dropped 6 bases and J dropped 0 bases, with 14 bases sitting between them. This CDR3 region has 14 residues. The germline CDR1 and CDR2 sequences are DFQATT and SNEGSKA (reference sequence). CDR3 in amino acids: CSAKPLQANYGYTF. As DNA, the CDR3 is TGCAGTGCAAAGCCCCTCCAGGCTAACTATGGCTACACCTTC.

The chain links TRBV11-2 to TRBJ2-5, with TRBD2 matching over 10 bases. CDR3 length equals 19 residues. The germline CDR1 and CDR2 sequences are SGHAT and FQNNGV. The J segment lost 3 bases and the V segment lost 1 base, leaving 14 bases of the junction unmatched. CDR3: CASSLAGSSGRGLKETQYF. As DNA, the CDR3 is TGTGCCAGCAGCTTAGCCGGGTCTAGCGGGAGAGGCCTCAAAGAGACCCAGTACTTC.

CDR3 sequence (DNA): TGTGCCAGCAGCTTAGGGCCAGGGGGAGGGAAAGAGCAGTTCTTC. Its translation: CASSLGPGGGKEQFF. V is TRBV7-3 and J is TRBJ2-1; D may match TRBD1 or TRBD2 (7 bases each). Germline-derived CDR1 and CDR2 are SGHTA and FQGTGA. V was trimmed by 2 bases and J by 10 bases, leaving 18 bases between them. This CDR3 comprises 15 residues.

The chain carries TRBV5-1 and TRBJ2-6; no firm D call. The CDR3 covers 15 residues. V gave up 5 bases and J gave up 0 bases, with 9 bases separating them. CDR1 is SGHRS, CDR2 YFSETQ, per germline. CDR3 sequence (DNA): TGCGCCAGCAGGATTGACACCTCTGGGGCCAACGTCCTGACTTTC. This codes for CASRIDTSGANVLTF. The full variable domain, its missing parts supplied by reference TRBV5-1 and TRBJ2-6, is KAGVTQTPRYLIKTRGQQVTLSCSPISGHRSVSWYQQTPGQGLQFLFEYFSETQRNKGNFPGRFSGRQFSNSRSEMNVSTLELGDSALYLCASRIDTSGANVLTFGAGSRLTVL.

In its sample, this clonotype was seen a few times. The chain links TRBV7-9 to TRBJ2-2, with a tentative D call TRBD1 (6 bases). Germline-derived CDR1 and CDR2 are SEHNR and FQNEAQ (reference sequence). The CDR3 is 16 residues long. The V gene lost 7 bases and the J gene lost 0 bases, with 15 bases spanning the gap. CDR3 amino acids: CASTSQGHPNTGELFF. For the CDR3, the DNA is TGTGCCAGCACAAGCCAGGGGCATCCGAACACCGGGGAGCTGTTTTTT.

The V gene is TRBV24-1, the J gene TRBJ2-3; TRBD1 might be the D (6 bases). Between the trimmed V and J ends, which lost 2 bases and 2 bases, there was a span of 13 bases. There are 16 residues in the CDR3. Germline CDR1 KGHDR, CDR2 SFDVKD. The CDR3 DNA reads as TGTGCCACCAGTGATTGGACAGCTGGAAACACAGATACGCAGTATTTT. Amino acids: CATSDWTAGNTDTQYF.